The entry below describes one T cell receptor beta chain. Which antigen it targets is not known. No much larger clone is present one base from it, and per-base qualities are unavailable. Sequences SGHRS (CDR1) and YFSETQ (CDR2) are obtained from the germline V gene. The CDR3 spans 16 residues, from the cysteine through the phenylalanine. CDR3 DNA is the only sequence kept; it has 48 bases, read in frame from the first base. At the junction V is shortened by 2 bases and J by 0 bases, with 12 bases in between. The data belong to a study of CD8 T cells in ankylosing spondylitis (dated by TCRdb to about 2017). Context from the whole study: The study set out to find disease-linked TCR variants by profiling T cell receptor beta repertoires in ankylosing spondylitis patients and healthy donors. In total, the full study cohort was made up of approximately 99 healthy donors and approximately 24 ankylosing spondylitis patients. Samples of peripheral blood were taken, and for ankylosing spondylitis patients, synovial fluid was collected as well. What the work shows at the level of the full study, not this receptor alone: A TCR beta motif of several highly homologous amino acid variants appeared characteristic of blood from ankylosing spondylitis patients. Some motif variants had previously been reported in the synovial fluid and blood of reactive arthritis patients, which suggests shared mechanisms of disease initiation. In peripheral blood, the disease-linked clones were found at relatively low frequencies and had a CD8+ phenotype. Significant enrichment of the disease-linked clones was reported in matched synovial fluid samples from ankylosing spondylitis patients.

TCRdb shows the sequencer as Illumina HiSeq 2500. TCR beta libraries were prepared by quantitative 5'-RACE with molecular barcodes. As for the authors' bioinformatics: A new computational method based on a probabilistic model of VDJ rearrangement was used to identify disease-linked TCR variants. TCRdb itself trimmed the public reads at Q25 with fastp, ran MiXCR and retained productive beta chains. Every entry covers one CDR3 protein and lists the most common genes and DNA from its rows. The V and J calls and clone size are TCRdb's, not the authors'. This sample has 670,000 or so distinct CDR3 sequences in its table, and roughly 20% of those were observed once. Under 20% of the sample comes from the top ten.

The specimen sequenced was blood, either unsorted or a sorted T cell fraction (not recorded which). The chain joins TRBV5-1 to TRBJ2-1, with TRBD2 perhaps the D gene, on 6 matching bases. The receptor comes from a male donor with ankylosing spondylitis. The nucleotide sequence is given as TGCGCCAGCAGCTTTATGGGTAGCGGCTCCTACAATGAGCAGTTCTTC. Translation gives CASSFMGSGSYNEQFF.